This T cell receptor beta chain came from a study of CD8 T cells in Susac syndrome. RNA was extracted with the RNeasy kit, and a quantity of about 0.5 to 1 ug was reverse transcribed using random hexamers. immunoSEQ multiplex PCR amplified TCR beta CDR3 across 54 Vbeta, 13 Jbeta. In TCRdb, the immunoSEQ multiplex PCR reads were re-called with MiXCR into one record per CDR3 protein. The sample lists fewer than 300,000 distinct CDR3 sequences, 80% to 90% occurring once. The CDR3 loop spans 16 amino acids. The V and J ends lost 6 bases and 5 bases respectively, with 20 bases between them. TCR beta was sequenced from blood CD8+ and CD4+ T cells. Negative isolation yielded CD8+ and CD4+ T cells; FACS enriched TEMRA cells.

The sample was CD8+ T cells from PBMCs. This TCR derives from a human donor with multiple sclerosis. V is TRBV12-3 or TRBV12-4 and J is TRBJ1-5; no firm D call. CDR3 protein: CASSPDRNTRDQPQHF. Written as DNA, the CDR3 is TGTGCCAGCAGCCCTGATCGGAACACACGCGATCAGCCCCAGCATTTT.